The rows below give T cell receptor beta chains drawn from one sample of a study of cytotoxic CD8 clonotypes in ibrutinib-treated CLL. Method: immunoSEQ multiplex PCR; TCRdb's copy keeps in-frame clones and lacks some. The table records some 140,000 clones, more than 85% of them present only once. Sequenced here: PBMCs, sampled after 12 months of ibrutinib treatment. The origin of the receptors is a human donor with chronic lymphocytic leukemia. The CDR3 runs from the conserved cysteine through the conserved F or W. The order of the fields is CDR3 length, J gene, V gene, D gene, clone size, CDR3 DNA, CDR3 protein. The D gene is left open where the match is weak. Size is stated for part of the rows, as once, few or many counts, or as a class when the clone is expanded.

>15|TRBJ2-7|TRBV7-3|TRBD2|once
TGTGCCAGCAGCTTAGGACTAGCGGACACCTACGAGCAGTACTTC
CASSLGLADTYEQYF
>14|TRBJ1-2|TRBV6-6|TRBD1|-
TGTGCCAGCAGAGGACAGGGGGTCGACTATGGCTACACCTTC
CASRGQGVDYGYTF
>14|TRBJ1-1|TRBV19|TRBD1|-
TGTGCCAGCATTCATCCGGGACAGGGGTCTGAAGCTTTCTTT
CASIHPGQGSEAFF
>15|TRBJ2-5|TRBV2|TRBD2|-
TGTGCCAGCAGGGCCCCTAGCGGGACTCTGGAGACCCAGTACTTC
CASRAPSGTLETQYF
>13|TRBJ2-1|TRBV7-6|TRBD2|-
TGTGCCAGCAGCCTAGCGGGAGCCGGTGAGCAGTTCTTC
CASSLAGAGEQFF
>14|TRBJ2-7|TRBV7-9|TRBD2|-
TGTGCCAGCAGCCCGGGGGGGGATCCCTACGAGCAGTACTTC
CASSPGGDPYEQYF
>20|TRBJ2-1|TRBV15|TRBD2|-
TGTGCCACCAGCAGAGACGGGACTAGCGGGAGGGTAGGTACGGGCAATGAGCAGTTCTTC
CATSRDGTSGRVGTGNEQFF
>14|TRBJ2-1|TRBV9|TRBD2|-
TGTGCCAGCAGCGTAAGCGGGAGTGGGGATGAGCAGTTCTTC
CASSVSGSGDEQFF
>12|TRBJ2-5|TRBV7-3|-|-
TGTGCCAGCAGCGCCACGGGGGAGACCCAGTACTTC
CASSATGETQYF
>18|TRBJ1-2|TRBV27|-|few
TGTGCCAGCAGTTTATTCGGCCAGGGGCGAACTTCCACCCATGGCTACACCTTC
CASSLFGQGRTSTHGYTF
>14|TRBJ1-2|TRBV19|-|-
TGTGCCAGTATGTATAAGGGTAAATACTATGGCTACACCTTC
CASMYKGKYYGYTF
>14|TRBJ1-5|TRBV28|-|-
TGTGCCAGCAGTCTTAGCGGGGTGAGTCAGCCCCAGCATTTT
CASSLSGVSQPQHF
>10|TRBJ2-1|TRBV29-1|-|-
TGCAGTGGGCCGCTTAATGAGCAGTTCTTC
CSGPLNEQFF
>16|TRBJ2-3|TRBV28|TRBD2|once
TGTGCCAGCAGCCTTCGTCGCGGGAGGGGTACAGATACGCAGTATTTT
CASSLRRGRGTDTQYF
>16|TRBJ2-3|TRBV2|-|-
TGTGCCAGCAGTGAACTGGCTAGCAGGATTGCAGATACGCAGTATTTT
CASSELASRIADTQYF
>15|TRBJ2-6|TRBV27|TRBD1|once
TGTGCCAGCACCAGGACAGGGCCCGGGGCCAACGTCCTGACTTTC
CASTRTGPGANVLTF
>14|TRBJ2-7|TRBV7-3|-|-
TGTGCCAGCAGCCCCCGGGGGTCAATCGCGGAGCAGTACTTC
CASSPRGSIAEQYF
>14|TRBJ2-7|TRBV27|TRBD2|once
TGTGCCAGCAGTTTCGGACTAGCGCTATACGAGCAGTACTTC
CASSFGLALYEQYF
>15|TRBJ1-3|TRBV28|TRBD1|-
TGTGCCAGCAGCGGCAGGGGGGAAGATGGAAACACCATATATTTT
CASSGRGEDGNTIYF
>12|TRBJ2-5|TRBV4-1|-|-
TGCGCCAGCAGCCCACACCCAGAGACCCAGTACTTC
CASSPHPETQYF
>15|TRBJ1-4|TRBV5-8|-|-
TGTGCCAGCAGCTCGCCCTACGCAACTAATGAAAAACTGTTTTTT
CASSSPYATNEKLFF
>14|TRBJ2-1|TRBV6-5|-|-
TGTGCCAGCAGTTACGGAATGGAGCCGGGTGAGCAGTTCTTC
CASSYGMEPGEQFF
>15|TRBJ2-2|TRBV7-3|-|-
TGTGCCAGCAGTACTGGGCAGGGCCTCACCGGGGAGCTGTTTTTT
CASSTGQGLTGELFF
>15|TRBJ1-4|TRBV6-5|-|-
TGTGCCAGCACCTCCCCAGGGGCACCTAATGAAAAACTGTTTTTT
CASTSPGAPNEKLFF
>13|TRBJ2-1|TRBV28|-|-
TGTGCCAGCAGCCTCTTAGCCGACAATGAGCAGTTCTTC
CASSLLADNEQFF
>12|TRBJ2-3|TRBV7-6|-|-
TGTGCCAGCAGCTCCCCCCCCACACCCCCGTATTTT
CASSSPPTPPYF
>13|TRBJ1-1|TRBV13|TRBD1|-
TGTGCCAGCAGCCCAGGGACAGGCGATGAAGCTTTCTTT
CASSPGTGDEAFF
>15|TRBJ1-5|TRBV7-8|-|-
TGTGCCAGCAGCCCCGCTGGACGGGGCAATCAGCCCCAGCATTTT
CASSPAGRGNQPQHF
>13|TRBJ1-2|TRBV14|-|once
TGTGCCAGCAGCCTACAGGGAGGCTATGGCTACACCTTC
CASSLQGGYGYTF
>14|TRBJ1-1|TRBV28|-|-
TGTGCCAGCAGGGCAGGGAGGGGGAACACTGAAGCTTTCTTT
CASRAGRGNTEAFF
>13|TRBJ1-6|TRBV30|TRBD1|-
TGTGCCTGGGGCAGGGGGCAGCAATCACCCCTCCACTTT
CAWGRGQQSPLHF
>15|TRBJ2-1|TRBV6-5|TRBD2|-
TGTGCCACCCGACTAGCGGGAGAGAGCTACAATGAGCAGTTCTTC
CATRLAGESYNEQFF
>12|TRBJ1-1|TRBV19|-|-
TGTGCCAGTAGTATTGGGAACACTGAAGCTTTCTTT
CASSIGNTEAFF
>12|TRBJ1-2|TRBV6-6|-|few
TGTGCCAGCAGTTCGGGTGGTAAAGGCTACACCTTC
CASSSGGKGYTF
>14|TRBJ2-7|TRBV6-5|TRBD1|-
TGTGCCAGCAGTTACGGACAGGGGAACCACGAGCAGTACTTC
CASSYGQGNHEQYF
>15|TRBJ2-7|TRBV4-3|-|-
TGCGCCAGCAGCCAAAGTCCCACGAGCTCCTACGAGCAGTACTTC
CASSQSPTSSYEQYF
>13|TRBJ1-1|TRBV10-3|-|-
TGTGCCATCAGTGAGTCTGGGAGTACTGAAGCTTTCTTT
CAISESGSTEAFF
>16|TRBJ1-5|TRBV28|TRBD1|-
TGTGCCAGCAGTTTAGGGACAGGGGCCGATAGGCAGCCCCAGCATTTT
CASSLGTGADRQPQHF
>14|TRBJ2-7|TRBV7-9|-|-
TGTGCCAGCAGCTTGACAGGGAGGTTCGACGAGCAGTACTTC
CASSLTGRFDEQYF
>13|TRBJ2-2|TRBV30|-|once
TGTGCCTGGGACAACCTTAGGGGCGGGGAGCTGTTTTTT
CAWDNLRGGELFF
>14|TRBJ2-5|TRBV18|-|-
TGTGCCAGCTCACCCGGGGGCGGGCAAGAGACCCAGTACTTC
CASSPGGGQETQYF
>13|TRBJ1-2|TRBV28|-|-
TGTGCCAGCAGTTTGTTCGGAAATTATGGCTACACCTTC
CASSLFGNYGYTF
>13|TRBJ2-3|TRBV28|TRBD1|-
TGTGCCAGCAGTCCGACAGGGTCAGATACGCAGTATTTT
CASSPTGSDTQYF
>17|TRBJ2-7|TRBV28|-|-
TGTGCCAGCAGTTTTGTGGGGGACGGGAGTTTGACCTACGAGCAGTACTTC
CASSFVGDGSLTYEQYF
>13|TRBJ2-7|TRBV6-1|-|once
TGTGCCAGCAGAAGAGACAGAAACTACGAGCAGTACTTC
CASRRDRNYEQYF
>15|TRBJ2-1|TRBV19|-|-
TGTGCCAGTAGTCTCGGTCCCAGCTCCTACAATGAGCAGTTCTTC
CASSLGPSSYNEQFF
>11|TRBJ1-1|TRBV29-1|TRBD1|few
TGCAGCGTTGGGGGACAGGGTGTAGCTTTCTTT
CSVGGQGVAFF
>20|TRBJ1-3|TRBV15|TRBD1|-
TGTGCCACCAGCAGCCTAGTACGGCAGGAGAGGGGGCTCTCTGGAAACACCATATATTTT
CATSSLVRQERGLSGNTIYF